This T cell receptor (beta chain) was identified in a study of blood T cell repertoires in COVID-19. Study overall: Some COVID-19 samples were acute and others convalescent; all came from the United States, Italy and Spain. T cells, B-cell-depleted T cells, or PBMCs supplied cDNA or gDNA.

Authors' analysis steps: From reference gene primer amplification, estimates of nucleated cell counts were derived. The table came from immunoSEQ multiplex PCR; TCRdb's copy has only in-frame clones and leaves some out. V and J calls plus clone size are reproduced from that table; the DNA served to infer D and trimming. Of approximately 210,000 clones in the sample, approximately 90% are singletons; the top ten hold 9.5% to 13%. It was during active infection that Seattle patients were enrolled and then longitudinally followed. Trimming pared 6 bases from V and 0 bases from J, leaving 12 bases between. The CDR3 has 16 residues. Germline V gene data show CDR1 as SGHVS and CDR2 as FQNEAQ.

Sequencing was performed on peripheral blood. This sequence joins TRBV7-8 and TRBJ1-6; D uncertain. This sequence originates from a man in his fifties with COVID-19, enrolled during active disease. CDR3 coding DNA: TGTGCCAGCAGTCTTAGAGGGAACTCCTATAATTCACCCCTCCACTTT. It specifies CASSLRGNSYNSPLHF.